A selection of T cell receptor beta chains follows, all from one sample in a study of T cells after yellow fever vaccination. A single record per CDR3 protein comes from TCRdb applying MiXCR to the 5' RACE reads. The data hold more than 45,000 distinct CDR3 sequences, with about 5.6% observed a single time. The specimen was PBMCs, either bulk or a sorted T-cell subset (CD4+, CD8+, memory, or dextramer-sorted; not recorded which), collected on the day of the yellow fever booster vaccination. Receptors were obtained from a young man who received the YFV17D yellow fever vaccine. Both conserved end residues are part of each CDR3. D genes are given only for firm matches. A row's size may be missing; if present it is once, few, many or a size class.

TRBV30	NA	TRBJ1-6	NA	CAWSVPTLDRSPLHF	TGTGCCTGGAGTGTACCAACCCTGGACCGCTCACCCCTCCACTTT
TRBV27	NA	TRBJ1-2	NA	CASSLQGTLANYGYTF	TGTGCCAGCAGTCTCCAAGGGACTTTGGCTAACTATGGCTACACCTTC
TRBV5-1	many	TRBJ2-1	TRBD2	CASSLETSEISGNEQFF	TGCGCCAGCAGCTTGGAGACTAGCGAAATCTCAGGGAATGAGCAGTTCTTC
TRBV10-2	many	TRBJ2-7	NA	CATQLTYEQYF	TGCGCCACCCAATTGACATACGAGCAGTACTTC
TRBV5-1	NA	TRBJ2-5	NA	CASSLGSAGTQYF	TGCGCCAGCAGCTTGGGTTCGGCGGGGACCCAGTACTTC
TRBV7-9	once	TRBJ1-1	NA	CASSLIGNWRQSNTEAFF	TGTGCCAGCAGCTTAATCGGGAATTGGCGTCAGTCGAACACTGAAGCTTTCTTT
TRBV18	many	TRBJ2-1	TRBD2	CASSPMGGGLARYNEQFF	TGTGCCAGCTCACCGATGGGAGGAGGACTAGCCCGATACAATGAGCAGTTCTTC
TRBV7-2	few	TRBJ2-3	NA	CASSLGTPDTQYF	TGTGCCAGCAGCTTAGGTACCCCAGATACGCAGTATTTT
TRBV29-1	NA	TRBJ1-2	NA	CSVGTTENYGYTF	TGCAGCGTTGGGACCACAGAGAACTATGGCTACACCTTC
TRBV5-1	few	TRBJ2-1	TRBD1	CASSLGQSNEQFF	TGCGCCAGCAGCCTGGGACAGTCCAATGAGCAGTTCTTC
TRBV10-2	few	TRBJ2-7	NA	CASRGPKGRSYEQYF	TGCGCCAGCAGGGGCCCGAAGGGGCGGAGCTACGAGCAGTACTTC
TRBV15	many	TRBJ2-1	TRBD1	CATSRARTGTNEQFF	TGTGCCACCAGCAGAGCCCGGACAGGGACCAATGAGCAGTTCTTC
TRBV11-3	NA	TRBJ2-7	TRBD1	CASSSGQDPSYEQYF	TGTGCCAGCAGCTCAGGACAGGATCCTTCCTACGAGCAGTACTTC
TRBV29-1	many	TRBJ2-7	NA	CSVGWVYEQYF	TGCAGCGTGGGTTGGGTCTACGAGCAGTACTTC
TRBV4-3	many	TRBJ2-3	NA	CASSQGSAGAYTDTQYF	TGCGCCAGCAGCCAAGGTTCTGCGGGGGCTTACACAGATACGCAGTATTTT
TRBV7-9	many	TRBJ2-1	NA	CASSATGTSSYNEQFF	TGTGCCAGCAGCGCAACCGGGACGAGCTCCTACAATGAGCAGTTCTTC
TRBV5-1	many	TRBJ1-2	NA	CASSLEAGDSNYGYTF	TGCGCCAGCAGCTTGGAGGCAGGGGATTCTAACTATGGCTACACCTTC
TRBV6-1	few	TRBJ2-3	TRBD2	CASSEDISGDTQYF	TGTGCCAGCAGTGAAGATATTAGCGGGGATACGCAGTATTTT
TRBV25-1	NA	TRBJ2-1	TRBD1	CASSEIYRGSSYNEQFF	TGTGCCAGCAGTGAAATTTACAGGGGGAGCTCCTACAATGAGCAGTTCTTC
TRBV4-3	once	TRBJ2-3	TRBD2	CASSQVGLASDTQYF	TGCGCCAGCAGCCAAGTGGGACTAGCTTCAGATACGCAGTATTTT
TRBV6-2/TRBV6-3	NA	TRBJ2-3	TRBD1	CASAEAGTGADTQYF	TGTGCCAGCGCCGAAGCCGGGACAGGGGCAGATACGCAGTATTTT
TRBV5-5	NA	TRBJ1-1	TRBD1	CASRAGGPIAFF	TGTGCCAGCAGGGCAGGGGGCCCAATCGCTTTCTTT
TRBV9	many	TRBJ1-1	NA	CASGYKDTEAFF	TGTGCCAGCGGTTATAAGGACACTGAAGCTTTCTTT
TRBV20-1	many	TRBJ2-5	NA	CSVVDRKETQYF	TGCAGTGTCGTCGACCGGAAAGAGACCCAGTACTTC
TRBV4-2	many	TRBJ2-1	TRBD2	CASKGGGADEQFF	TGTGCCAGCAAGGGCGGGGGGGCCGATGAGCAGTTCTTC
TRBV24-1	few	TRBJ2-3	TRBD2	CATSDSGLAGAVTDTQYF	TGTGCCACCAGTGATTCCGGACTAGCGGGGGCAGTTACAGATACGCAGTATTTT
TRBV12-3/TRBV12-4	many	TRBJ1-1	NA	CASSLLGTEAFF	TGTGCCAGCAGTTTACTGGGAACGGAGGCTTTCTTT
TRBV12-3/TRBV12-4	many	TRBJ2-3	TRBD2	CASSFRGGSSDTQYF	TGTGCCAGCAGTTTTCGCGGGGGTTCATCAGATACGCAGTATTTT
TRBV4-3	few	TRBJ2-3	NA	CASSQDWRSLGTDTQYF	TGCGCCAGCAGCCAAGATTGGAGGTCCCTAGGCACAGATACGCAGTATTTT
TRBV5-1	few	TRBJ2-2	NA	CASNLGQGQLFF	TGCGCCAGCAACTTGGGCCAGGGGCAGCTGTTTTTT
TRBV5-1	NA	TRBJ1-2	NA	CASSLEYNGYTF	TGCGCCAGCAGCTTGGAGTATAATGGCTACACCTTC
TRBV6-6	NA	TRBJ1-3	TRBD1	CASRLQYATGVGSGNTIYF	TGTGCCAGCAGGCTCCAATACGCGACAGGGGTCGGCTCTGGAAACACCATATATTTT
TRBV10-3	many	TRBJ2-3	NA	CAISTTTDTQYF	TGTGCCATCAGCACTACCACAGATACGCAGTATTTT
TRBV5-5	many	TRBJ1-5	NA	CASSLRAGWGQPQHF	TGTGCCAGCAGCCTGAGAGCCGGGTGGGGTCAGCCCCAGCATTTT
TRBV20-1	NA	TRBJ1-5	NA	CSARGGFVSNQPQHF	TGCAGTGCTAGAGGGGGCTTTGTAAGCAATCAGCCCCAGCATTTT
TRBV6-5	few	TRBJ2-3	TRBD2	CASTPALAGGPTDTQYF	TGTGCCAGCACCCCGGCTCTGGCGGGGGGGCCCACAGATACGCAGTATTTT
TRBV4-3	few	TRBJ2-2	NA	CASSQEEGSSTGELFF	TGCGCCAGCAGCCAAGAGGAGGGGTCGAGCACCGGGGAGCTGTTTTTT
TRBV27	once	TRBJ2-2	NA	CASSFVSTGELFF	TGTGCCAGCAGTTTCGTATCCACCGGGGAGCTGTTTTTT
TRBV5-1	once	TRBJ2-3	TRBD2	CASKVPSGAAGTDTQYF	TGCGCCAGCAAGGTCCCCAGCGGGGCAGCGGGCACAGATACGCAGTATTTT
TRBV7-2	NA	TRBJ2-7	TRBD2	CASRRTSGGYEQYF	TGTGCCAGCAGGCGGACTAGCGGGGGATACGAGCAGTACTTC
TRBV7-6	many	TRBJ2-7	TRBD1	CASSFLRQGNEQYF	TGTGCCAGCAGCTTCCTTAGACAGGGGAACGAGCAGTACTTC
TRBV5-1	few	TRBJ2-2	NA	CASSFSTAVKTNTGELFF	TGCGCCAGCAGCTTCAGTACAGCCGTTAAAACGAACACCGGGGAGCTGTTTTTT
TRBV18	NA	TRBJ2-3	NA	CASSPGGSTDTQYF	TGTGCCAGCTCACCGGGAGGAAGCACAGATACGCAGTATTTT
TRBV20-1	NA	TRBJ2-4	NA	CSARMAGGTLAKNIQYF	TGCAGTGCTAGGATGGCGGGCGGGACACTAGCCAAAAACATTCAGTACTTC
TRBV19	NA	TRBJ1-1	NA	CASTLGREGNTEAFF	TGTGCCAGTACTCTCGGGAGGGAGGGGAACACTGAAGCTTTCTTT
TRBV4-3	many	TRBJ2-1	TRBD2	CASSQDAAGGYEQFF	TGCGCCAGCAGCCAAGATGCAGCGGGGGGGTATGAGCAGTTCTTC
TRBV9	few	TRBJ2-7	NA	CASSLTEYEQYF	TGTGCCAGCAGTCTTACAGAATACGAGCAGTACTTC
TRBV4-1	NA	TRBJ2-7	NA	CASSFTSQRSYEQYF	TGCGCCAGCAGCTTCACCAGTCAACGCTCCTACGAGCAGTACTTC
TRBV6-5	many	TRBJ1-2	TRBD1	CASARGDRRNYGYTF	TGTGCCAGCGCCCGGGGGGACAGGCGTAACTATGGCTACACCTTC
TRBV7-9	many	TRBJ1-1	NA	CASSLQGTNTEAFF	TGTGCCAGCAGCTTACAGGGTACGAACACTGAAGCTTTCTTT
TRBV18	few	TRBJ1-2	NA	CASSPDDSGYGYTF	TGTGCCAGCTCACCGGATGACAGCGGCTATGGCTACACCTTC